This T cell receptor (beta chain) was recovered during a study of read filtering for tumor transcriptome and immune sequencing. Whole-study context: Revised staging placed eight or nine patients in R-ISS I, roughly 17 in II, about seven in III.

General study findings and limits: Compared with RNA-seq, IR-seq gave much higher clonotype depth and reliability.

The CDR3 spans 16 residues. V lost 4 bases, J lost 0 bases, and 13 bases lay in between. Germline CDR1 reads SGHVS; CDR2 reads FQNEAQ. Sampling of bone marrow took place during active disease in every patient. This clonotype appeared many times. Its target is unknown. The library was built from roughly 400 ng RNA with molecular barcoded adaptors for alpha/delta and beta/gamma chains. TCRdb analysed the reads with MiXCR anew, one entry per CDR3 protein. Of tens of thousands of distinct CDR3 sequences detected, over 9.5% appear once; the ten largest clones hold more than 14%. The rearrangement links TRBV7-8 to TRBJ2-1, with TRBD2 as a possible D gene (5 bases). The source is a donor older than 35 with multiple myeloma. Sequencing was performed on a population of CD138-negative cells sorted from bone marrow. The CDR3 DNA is TGTGCCAGCAGCTCCTCGAGGGTGGGCTCCTACAATGAGCAGTTCTTC. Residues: CASSSSRVGSYNEQFF. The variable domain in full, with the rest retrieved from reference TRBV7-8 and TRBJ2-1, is GAGVSQSPRYKVAKRGQDVALRCDPISGHVSLFWYQQALGQGPEFLTYFQNEAQLDKSGLPSDRFFAERPEGSVSTLKIQRTQQEDSAVYLCASSSSRVGSYNEQFFGPGTRLTVL.